A selection of T cell receptor beta chains follows, all from one sample in a study of radiotherapy plus CTLA-4 blockade in lung cancer. TCRdb keeps only in-frame clones here, not all; method: immunoSEQ multiplex PCR. The data contain roughly 75,000 clones, around 81% of them singletons. Sample: peripheral blood, taken from a patient treated with radiotherapy plus ipilimumab. The receptors originated from a human donor with non-small cell lung cancer whose response to radiotherapy plus ipilimumab could not be evaluated. Some clones in this sample may be carry-over from other donors' samples. CDR3s include the opening cysteine and the closing phenylalanine or tryptophan. D genes are given only for firm matches.

d_call,v_call,j_call,cdr3_length,cdr3_aa
TRBD1,TRBV28,TRBJ1-5,16,CASSLSRTGSNQPQHF
TRBD2,TRBV5-4,TRBJ2-5,17,CASSFEGLTSGGKTQYF
-,TRBV5-1,TRBJ2-2,16,CASSLLTGANTGELFF
TRBD2,TRBV11-2,TRBJ2-5,15,CASSYSGLVQETQYF
TRBD1,TRBV4-2,TRBJ2-7,15,CASSQDRDSSYEQYF
TRBD1,TRBV19,TRBJ1-5,15,CASRQGGGGNQPQHF
-,TRBV6-6,TRBJ1-2,14,CASSLQGSDYGYTF
TRBD2,TRBV6-5,TRBJ2-5,16,CASSYSRLAVQETQYF
-,TRBV5-3,TRBJ1-6,12,CARSAVHSPLHF
TRBD1,TRBV6-1,TRBJ2-2,16,CASSDPGGANTGELFF